This T cell receptor beta chain was recovered during a study of blood T cell repertoires in COVID-19. About the study: Samples came from the United States, Italy and Spain, spanning acute and convalescent COVID-19.

Here immunoSEQ multiplex PCR was the method, and the copy in TCRdb shows in-frame clones only, minus some. The data hold about 160,000 clones, with about four fifths observed a single time. Germline CDR1 is SGHTA and CDR2 is FQGTGA. Trimming stripped 6 bases from V and 8 bases from J, with 22 bases between. The CDR3 is made up of 15 amino acids. The gene calls are TRBV7-3 and TRBJ1-2; possible D gene TRBD1, 6 bases. Input material: peripheral blood. This receptor was taken from a woman aged 80 or older with active or convalescent COVID-19. DNA of the CDR3: TGTGCCAGCAGTCCTACCGCGGGGGCGGTGGGGGGCTACACCTTC. It yields the protein CASSPTAGAVGGYTF.